This T cell receptor beta chain was retrieved from a study of blood T cell repertoires in COVID-19. Original processing notes: Estimates of nucleated cell counts were drawn from the amplification of reference gene primers. Assay used: immunoSEQ multiplex PCR; TCRdb lists only in-frame clones, some missing. V and J calls and clone size follow that table, whereas D and trimming were derived from the DNA. The repertoire holds about 180,000 clones, with 80% to 85% as singletons. Followed over time, Seattle patients had been enrolled while infection was active. Germline CDR1 GTSNPN, CDR2 SVGIG (reference sequence). V was cut by 2 bases and J by 7 bases, with 14 bases left in between. CDR3 length equals 14 residues.

Sequencing was performed on peripheral blood. This chain joins TRBV30 and TRBJ1-4, with D unresolved. The TCR sequence derives from an older woman with COVID-19, enrolled during active disease. The CDR3 sequence: CAWSPRPRGEKLFF. CDR3 DNA: TGTGCCTGGAGTCCTAGACCGCGCGGTGAAAAACTGTTTTTT.